Here is one T cell receptor beta chain with its context. The data are from a study of technical replicates of blood from four donors. CDR3 length: 15 residues. J lost 3 bases, V lost 2 bases, and 5 bases had no gene match. In germline, CDR1 is LNHDA, CDR2 SQIVND (reference sequence). Repertoires were generated with immunoSEQ multiplex PCR, while TCRdb's copy carries only in-frame clones and drops some. The table lists 67,000 or so clones, around nine tenths of them singletons. This TCR was sampled from a human donor in good health. Material for sequencing was T cells isolated from PBMCs. This chain joins TRBV19 and TRBJ2-3, with 7 bases fitting TRBD2. In nucleotides, the CDR3 is TGTGCCAGTAGTATAACGGCGGGAGAGACAGATACGCAGTATTTT. It is translated as CASSITAGETDTQYF.